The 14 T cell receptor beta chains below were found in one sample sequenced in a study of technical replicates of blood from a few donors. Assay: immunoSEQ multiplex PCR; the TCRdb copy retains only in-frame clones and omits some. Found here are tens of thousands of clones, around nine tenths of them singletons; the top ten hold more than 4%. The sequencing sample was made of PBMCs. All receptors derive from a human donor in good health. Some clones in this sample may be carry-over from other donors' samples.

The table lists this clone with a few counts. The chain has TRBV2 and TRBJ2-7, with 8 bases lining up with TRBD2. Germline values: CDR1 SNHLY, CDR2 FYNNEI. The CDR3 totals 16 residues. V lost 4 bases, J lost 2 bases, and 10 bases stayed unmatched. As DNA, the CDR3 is TGTGCCAGCAGTGGGTGGAGGCGGGGGGCAACCTACGAGCAGTACTTC. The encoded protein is CASSGWRRGATYEQYF.

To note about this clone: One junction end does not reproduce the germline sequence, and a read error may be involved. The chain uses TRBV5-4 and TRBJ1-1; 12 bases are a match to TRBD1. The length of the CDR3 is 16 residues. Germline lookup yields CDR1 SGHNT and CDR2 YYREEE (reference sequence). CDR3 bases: TGTGCCAGCAGTTTGGGACAGGGGGCGATGAACACTGAAGCTTTCTTT. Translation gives CASSLGQGAMNTEAFF.

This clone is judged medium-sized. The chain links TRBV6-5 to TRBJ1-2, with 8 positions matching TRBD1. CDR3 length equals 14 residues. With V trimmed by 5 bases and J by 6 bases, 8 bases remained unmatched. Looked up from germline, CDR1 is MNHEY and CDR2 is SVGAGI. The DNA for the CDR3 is TGTGCCAGCAGTCCACAGTACAGGGGGAATGGCTACACCTTC. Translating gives CASSPQYRGNGYTF.

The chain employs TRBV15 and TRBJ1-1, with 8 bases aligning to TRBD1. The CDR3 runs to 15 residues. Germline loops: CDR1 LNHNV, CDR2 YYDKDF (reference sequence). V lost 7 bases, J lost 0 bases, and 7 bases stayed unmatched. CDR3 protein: CATNRGYRMNTEAFF. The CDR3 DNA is TGTGCCACCAACAGGGGGTACAGGATGAACACTGAAGCTTTCTTT. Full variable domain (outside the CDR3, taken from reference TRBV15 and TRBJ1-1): DAMVIQNPRYQVTQFGKPVTLSCSQTLNHNVMYWYQQKSSQAPKLLFHYYDKDFNNEADTPDNFQSRRPNTSFCFLDIRSPGLGDTAMYLCATNRGYRMNTEAFFGQGTRLTVV.

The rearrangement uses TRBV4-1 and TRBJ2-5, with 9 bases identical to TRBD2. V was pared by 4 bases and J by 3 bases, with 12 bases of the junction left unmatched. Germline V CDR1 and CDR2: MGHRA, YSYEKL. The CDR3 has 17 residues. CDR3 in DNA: TGCGCCAGCAGCCGCCAGGAGGGGGCGGGAGGGGAAGAGACCCAGTACTTC. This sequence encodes CASSRQEGAGGEETQYF.

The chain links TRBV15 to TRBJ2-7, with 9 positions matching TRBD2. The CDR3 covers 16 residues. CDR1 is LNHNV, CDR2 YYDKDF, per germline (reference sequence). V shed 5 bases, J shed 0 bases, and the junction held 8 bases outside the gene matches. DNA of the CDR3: TGTGCCACCAGCCTCTCACGACTAGCGGCCTCCTACGAGCAGTACTTC. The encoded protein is CATSLSRLAASYEQYF. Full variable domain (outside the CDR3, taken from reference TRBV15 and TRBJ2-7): DAMVIQNPRYQVTQFGKPVTLSCSQTLNHNVMYWYQQKSSQAPKLLFHYYDKDFNNEADTPDNFQSRRPNTSFCFLDIRSPGLGDTAMYLCATSLSRLAASYEQYFGPGTRLTVT.

This chain's CDR3 is CASSQDLARSYTF. The CDR3 coding sequence is TGCGCCAGCAGCCAAGACTTGGCCAGGTCCTACACCTTC. The chain is built from TRBV4-1 and TRBJ1-2; D ambiguous. CDR3 length: 13 amino acids. V shed 0 bases and J shed 10 bases, with 12 bases lying between them. Germline-derived CDR1 and CDR2 are MGHRA and YSYEKL.

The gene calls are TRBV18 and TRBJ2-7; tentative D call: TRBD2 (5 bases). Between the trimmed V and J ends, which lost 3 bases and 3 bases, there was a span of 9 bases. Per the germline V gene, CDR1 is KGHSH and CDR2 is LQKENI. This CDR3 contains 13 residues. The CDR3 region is CASSPEVHYEQYF. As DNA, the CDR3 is TGTGCCAGCTCACCGGAGGTCCACTACGAGCAGTACTTC.

CDR3 bases: TGTGCCAGCAGTGAGACCCCGACCGGGACAGGGGTCTCACCCCTCCACTTT. Its translation: CASSETPTGTGVSPLHF. The V call is TRBV6-4, the J call TRBJ1-6; the match to TRBD1 covers 10 bases. Trimming took 3 bases from V and 10 from J; bases not matched to a gene: 12. The CDR3 is 17 amino acids. The germline gives CDR1 MRHNA, CDR2 SNTAGT.

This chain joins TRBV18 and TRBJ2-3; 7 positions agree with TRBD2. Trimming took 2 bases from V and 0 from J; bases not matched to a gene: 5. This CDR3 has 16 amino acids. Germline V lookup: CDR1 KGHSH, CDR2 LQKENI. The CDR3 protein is CASSPIAGSSTDTQYF. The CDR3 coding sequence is TGTGCCAGCTCACCAATAGCGGGCTCTAGCACAGATACGCAGTATTTT. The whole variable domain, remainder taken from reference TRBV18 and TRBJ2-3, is NAGVMQNPRHLVRRRGQEARLRCSPMKGHSHVYWYRQLPEEGLKFMVYLQKENIIDESGMPKERFSAEFPKEGPSILRIQQVVRGDSAAYFCASSPIAGSSTDTQYFGPGTRLTVL.

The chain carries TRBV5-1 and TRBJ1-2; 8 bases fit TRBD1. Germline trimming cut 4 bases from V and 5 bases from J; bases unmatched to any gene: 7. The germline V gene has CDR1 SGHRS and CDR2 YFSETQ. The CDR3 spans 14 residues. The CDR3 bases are TGCGCCAGCAGCCCGCGGACAGGGTCATATGGCTACACCTTC. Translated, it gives CASSPRTGSYGYTF.

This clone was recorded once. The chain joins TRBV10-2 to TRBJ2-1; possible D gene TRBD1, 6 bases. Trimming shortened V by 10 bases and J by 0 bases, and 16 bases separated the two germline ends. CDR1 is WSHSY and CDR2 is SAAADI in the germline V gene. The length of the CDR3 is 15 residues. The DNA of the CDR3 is TGCGCCACCAGGGGCTTAGGGGCCTCCTACAATGAGCAGTTCTTC. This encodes CATRGLGASYNEQFF.

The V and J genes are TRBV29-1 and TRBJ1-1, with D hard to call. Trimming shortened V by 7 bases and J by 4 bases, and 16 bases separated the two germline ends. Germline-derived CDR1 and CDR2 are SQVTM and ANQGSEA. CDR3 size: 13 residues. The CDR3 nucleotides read TGCAGCGCTAAGGGAGGGTCAACCACTGAAGCTTTCTTT. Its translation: CSAKGGSTTEAFF. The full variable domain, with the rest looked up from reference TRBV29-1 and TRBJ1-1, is SAVISQKPSRDICQRGTSLTIQCQVDSQVTMMFWYRQQPGQSLTLIATANQGSEATYESGFVIDKFPISRPNLTFSTLTVSNMSPEDSSIYLCSAKGGSTTEAFFGQGTRLTVV.

The CDR3 DNA is TGTGCGTCCCGGTCGGGGGATACGCAGTATTTT. Translation: CASRSGDTQYF. The genes are TRBV11-2 and TRBJ2-3; a possible D gene is TRBD2 (5 bases). The CDR3 has 11 residues. Germline V gene data show CDR1 as SGHAT and CDR2 as FQNNGV. Full variable domain (rest looked up from reference TRBV11-2 and TRBJ2-3): EAGVAQSPRYKIIEKRQSVAFWCNPISGHATLYWYQQILGQGPKLLIQFQNNGVVDDSQLPKDRFSAERLKGVDSTLKIQPAKLEDSAVYLCASRSGDTQYFGPGTRLTVL.